The clone carrying this T cell receptor beta chain was detected once. Its specificity is not known. The data were obtained in a study of post-analysis software for immune sequencing data. Study-wide results and caveats: TRBV5-6, TRBV5-1 and TRBV20-1 belonged to a set of roughly five TRBV segments that were more frequent in patients than controls.

Germline CDR1 and CDR2: SGHAT and FQNNGV. Germline trimming cut 0 bases from V and 6 bases from J; bases unmatched to any gene: 12. This CDR3 spans 18 amino acids. The library was made from cDNA and included unique molecular identifiers. A single record per CDR3 protein comes from TCRdb applying MiXCR to the PCR reads. The sample carries 650,000 to 850,000 distinct CDR3 sequences, about 53% recorded once. This rearrangement joins TRBV11-2 to TRBJ2-1; the match to TRBD2 covers 9 bases. Sequencing used blood. This sequence originates from a girl aged 5-17 years with multiple sclerosis. The CDR3 loop is CASSLDWGSGGLGNEQFF. Written as DNA, the CDR3 is TGTGCCAGCAGCTTAGATTGGGGAAGCGGGGGGTTGGGCAATGAGCAGTTCTTC.